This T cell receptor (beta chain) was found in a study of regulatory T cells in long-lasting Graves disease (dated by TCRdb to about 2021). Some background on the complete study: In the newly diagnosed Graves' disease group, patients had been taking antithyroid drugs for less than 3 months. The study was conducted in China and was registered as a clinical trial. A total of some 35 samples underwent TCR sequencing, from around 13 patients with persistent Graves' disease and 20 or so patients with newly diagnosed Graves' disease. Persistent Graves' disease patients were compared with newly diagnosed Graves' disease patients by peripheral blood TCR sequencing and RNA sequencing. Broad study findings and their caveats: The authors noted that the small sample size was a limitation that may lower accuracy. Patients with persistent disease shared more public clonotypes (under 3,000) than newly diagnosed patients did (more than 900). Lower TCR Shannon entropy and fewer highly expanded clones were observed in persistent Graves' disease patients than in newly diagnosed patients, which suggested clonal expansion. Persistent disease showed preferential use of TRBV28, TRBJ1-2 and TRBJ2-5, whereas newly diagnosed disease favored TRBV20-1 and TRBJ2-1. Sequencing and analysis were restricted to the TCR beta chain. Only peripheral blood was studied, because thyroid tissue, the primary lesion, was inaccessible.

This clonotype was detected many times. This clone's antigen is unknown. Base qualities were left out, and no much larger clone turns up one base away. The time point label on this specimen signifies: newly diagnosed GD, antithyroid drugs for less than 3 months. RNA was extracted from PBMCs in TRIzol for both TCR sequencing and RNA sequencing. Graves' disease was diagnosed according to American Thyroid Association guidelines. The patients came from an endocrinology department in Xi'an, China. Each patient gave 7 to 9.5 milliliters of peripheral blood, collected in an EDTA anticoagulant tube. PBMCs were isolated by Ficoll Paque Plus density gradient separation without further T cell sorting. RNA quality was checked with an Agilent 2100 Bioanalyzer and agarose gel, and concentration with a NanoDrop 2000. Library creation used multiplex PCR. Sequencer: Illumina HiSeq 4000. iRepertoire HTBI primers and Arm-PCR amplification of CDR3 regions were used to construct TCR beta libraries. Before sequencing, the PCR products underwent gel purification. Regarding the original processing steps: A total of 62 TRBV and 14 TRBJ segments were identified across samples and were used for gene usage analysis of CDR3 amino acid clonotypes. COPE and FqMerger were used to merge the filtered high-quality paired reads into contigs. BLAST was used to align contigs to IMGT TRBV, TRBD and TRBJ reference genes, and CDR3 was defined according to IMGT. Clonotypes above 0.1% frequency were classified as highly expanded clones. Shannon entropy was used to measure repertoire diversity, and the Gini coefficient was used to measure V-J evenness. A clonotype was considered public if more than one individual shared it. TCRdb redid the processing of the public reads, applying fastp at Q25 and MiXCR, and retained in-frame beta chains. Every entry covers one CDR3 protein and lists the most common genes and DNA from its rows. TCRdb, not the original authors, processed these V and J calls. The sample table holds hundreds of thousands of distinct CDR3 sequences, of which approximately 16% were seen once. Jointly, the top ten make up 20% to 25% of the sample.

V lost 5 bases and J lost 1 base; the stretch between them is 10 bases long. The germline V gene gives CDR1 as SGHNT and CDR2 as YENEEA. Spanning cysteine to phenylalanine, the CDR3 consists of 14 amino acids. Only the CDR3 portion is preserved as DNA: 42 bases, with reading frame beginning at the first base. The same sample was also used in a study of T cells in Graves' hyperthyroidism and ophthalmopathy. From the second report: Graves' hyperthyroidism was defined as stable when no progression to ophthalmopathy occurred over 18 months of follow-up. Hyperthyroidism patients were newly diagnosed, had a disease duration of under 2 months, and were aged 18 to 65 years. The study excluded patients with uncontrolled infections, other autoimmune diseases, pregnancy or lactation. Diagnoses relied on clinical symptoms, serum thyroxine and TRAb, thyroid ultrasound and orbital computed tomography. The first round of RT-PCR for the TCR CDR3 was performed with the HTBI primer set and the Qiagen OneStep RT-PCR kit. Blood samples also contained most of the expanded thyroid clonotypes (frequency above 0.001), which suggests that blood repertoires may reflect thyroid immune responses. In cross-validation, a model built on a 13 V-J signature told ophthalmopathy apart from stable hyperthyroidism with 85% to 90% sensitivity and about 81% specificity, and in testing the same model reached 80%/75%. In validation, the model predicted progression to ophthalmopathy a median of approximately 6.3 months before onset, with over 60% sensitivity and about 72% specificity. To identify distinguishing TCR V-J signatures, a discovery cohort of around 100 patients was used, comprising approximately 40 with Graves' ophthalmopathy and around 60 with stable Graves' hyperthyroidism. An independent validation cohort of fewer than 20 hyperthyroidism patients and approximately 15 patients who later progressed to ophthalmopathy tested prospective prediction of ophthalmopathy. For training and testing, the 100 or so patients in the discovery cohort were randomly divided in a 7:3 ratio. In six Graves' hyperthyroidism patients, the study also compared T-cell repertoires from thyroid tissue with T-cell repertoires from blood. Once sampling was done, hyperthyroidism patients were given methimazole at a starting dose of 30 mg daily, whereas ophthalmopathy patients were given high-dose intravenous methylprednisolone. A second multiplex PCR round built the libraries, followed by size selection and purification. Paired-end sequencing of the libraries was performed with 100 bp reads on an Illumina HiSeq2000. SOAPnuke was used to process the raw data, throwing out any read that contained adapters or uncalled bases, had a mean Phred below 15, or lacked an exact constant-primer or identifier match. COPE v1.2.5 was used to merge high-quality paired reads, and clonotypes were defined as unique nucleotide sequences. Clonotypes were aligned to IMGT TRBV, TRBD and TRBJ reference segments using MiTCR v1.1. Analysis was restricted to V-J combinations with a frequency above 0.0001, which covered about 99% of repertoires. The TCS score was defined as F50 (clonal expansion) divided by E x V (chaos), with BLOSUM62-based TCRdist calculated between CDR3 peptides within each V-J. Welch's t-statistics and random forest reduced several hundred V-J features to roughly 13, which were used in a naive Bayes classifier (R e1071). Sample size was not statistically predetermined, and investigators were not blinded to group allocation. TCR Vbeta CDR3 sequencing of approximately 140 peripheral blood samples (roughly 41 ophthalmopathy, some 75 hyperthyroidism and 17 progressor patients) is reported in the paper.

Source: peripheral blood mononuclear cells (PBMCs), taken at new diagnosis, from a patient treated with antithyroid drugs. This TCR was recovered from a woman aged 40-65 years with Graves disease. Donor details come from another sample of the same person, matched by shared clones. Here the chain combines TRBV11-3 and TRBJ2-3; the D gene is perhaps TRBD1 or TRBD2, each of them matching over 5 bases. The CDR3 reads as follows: CASSETGRTDTQYF. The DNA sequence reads TGTGCCAGCAGCGAAACGGGGCGCACAGATACGCAGTATTTT.